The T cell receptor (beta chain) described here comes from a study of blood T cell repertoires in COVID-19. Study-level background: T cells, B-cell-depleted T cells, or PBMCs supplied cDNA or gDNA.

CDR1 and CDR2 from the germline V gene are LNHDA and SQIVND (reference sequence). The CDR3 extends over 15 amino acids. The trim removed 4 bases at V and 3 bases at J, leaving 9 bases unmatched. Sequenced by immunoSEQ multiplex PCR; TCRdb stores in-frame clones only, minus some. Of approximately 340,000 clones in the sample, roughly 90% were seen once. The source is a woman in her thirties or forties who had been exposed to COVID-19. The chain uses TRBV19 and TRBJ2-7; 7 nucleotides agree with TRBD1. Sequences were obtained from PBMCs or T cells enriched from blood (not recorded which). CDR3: CASSRDSLRVYEQYF. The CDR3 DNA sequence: TGTGCCAGTAGTAGGGACAGTCTGAGGGTCTACGAGCAGTACTTC.